This T cell receptor beta chain is from a study of blood T cell repertoires in COVID-19. The V gene's germline CDR1 is LGHDT and CDR2 YNNKEL (reference sequence). Trimming shortened V by 0 bases and J by 7 bases, and 7 bases separated the two germline ends. The CDR3 extends over 13 amino acids. Sequencing used immunoSEQ multiplex PCR; TCRdb keeps in-frame clones, though not all of them. The table includes some 200,000 clones, 70% to 85% detected once. The chain uses TRBV3-1 (or the pseudogene TRBV3-2) and TRBJ1-5; no clear D gene. The TCR was taken from a human donor with acute or convalescent COVID-19. The donor label of this sample is uncertain. Sequencing used peripheral blood. For the CDR3, the DNA is TGTGCCAGCAGCCAAGATTCCCAACAGCCCCAGCATTTT. As protein: CASSQDSQQPQHF.